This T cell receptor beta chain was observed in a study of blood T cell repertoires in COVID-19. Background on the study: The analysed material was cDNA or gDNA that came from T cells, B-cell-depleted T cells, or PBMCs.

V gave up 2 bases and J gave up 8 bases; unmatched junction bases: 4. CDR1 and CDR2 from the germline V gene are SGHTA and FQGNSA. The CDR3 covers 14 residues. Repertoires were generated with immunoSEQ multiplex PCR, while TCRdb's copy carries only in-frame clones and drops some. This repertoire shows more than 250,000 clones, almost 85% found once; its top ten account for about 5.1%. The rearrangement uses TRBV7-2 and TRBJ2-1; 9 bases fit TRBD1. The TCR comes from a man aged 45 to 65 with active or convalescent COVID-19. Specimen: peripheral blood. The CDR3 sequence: CASSLSRDRDEQFF. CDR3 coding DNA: TGTGCCAGCAGCTTAAGCCGGGACAGGGATGAGCAGTTCTTC. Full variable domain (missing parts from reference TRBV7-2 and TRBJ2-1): GAGVSQSPSNKVTEKGKDVELRCDPISGHTALYWYRQSLGQGLEFLIYFQGNSAPDKSGLPSDRFSAERTGGSVSTLTIQRTQQEDSAVYLCASSLSRDRDEQFFGPGTRLTVL.